This T cell receptor (beta chain) is from a study of blood T cell repertoires in COVID-19. Study details: Sites across the United States, Italy and Spain contributed samples from acute and convalescent COVID-19. In each case, the material was cDNA or gDNA derived from T cells, B-cell-depleted T cells, or PBMCs.

Enrollment of patients from Seattle took place during active infection, with longitudinal follow-up. The junction had 6 bases not matched to a gene; V was cut back by 7 bases and J by 3 bases. CDR3 length: 15 amino acids. Germline assignment: CDR1 ENHRY and CDR2 SYGVKD. Original handling: Reference gene primer amplification in the assay estimated nucleated cell counts. The repertoire was sequenced with immunoSEQ multiplex PCR; TCRdb's copy has only in-frame clones and lacks some. The V and J calls and the clone size are those of that table, but D and trimming were determined from the DNA. The data hold 200,000 to 300,000 clones, with around nine tenths observed a single time.

The chain uses TRBV10-3 and TRBJ2-2; 9 bases agree with TRBD2. The source of this sequence is an older woman with COVID-19, enrolled during active disease. Sequenced: peripheral blood. CDR3 sequence reads: CAIKPSGIDTGELFF. The CDR3 bases are TGTGCCATCAAGCCTAGCGGGATTGACACCGGGGAGCTGTTTTTT.